A single sample gave rise to the 6 T cell receptor beta chains below, sequenced in a study of blood T cell repertoires in COVID-19. Clones were read by immunoSEQ multiplex PCR, and TCRdb kept only the in-frame ones, dropping some. The sample lists some 190,000 clones, over 80% occurring once. What was sequenced was PBMCs or T cells enriched from blood (not recorded which). The source of these receptors is a woman between 25 and 40 years old who had been exposed to COVID-19.

This chain connects TRBV15 to TRBJ1-1; TRBD1 matches 10 bases. Germline lookup yields CDR1 LNHNV and CDR2 YYDKDF (reference sequence). The CDR3 spans 13 residues. The J segment lost 4 bases and the V segment lost 8 bases, leaving 4 bases of the junction unmatched. CDR3 bases: TGTGCCACCCGGCGGACAGGGGGCACTGAAGCTTTCTTT. This codes for CATRRTGGTEAFF.

The chain recombines TRBV27 with TRBJ1-5; TRBD1 is a possible D gene (6 bases). Trimming left V 2 bases short and J 4 bases short, with 12 bases between. Germline CDR1 reads MNHEY; CDR2 reads SMNVEV (reference sequence). This CDR3 contains 15 residues. The CDR3 sequence: CASSLAQGINQPQHF. The CDR3, as DNA: TGTGCCAGCAGTTTAGCTCAGGGGATTAATCAGCCCCAGCATTTT.

This chain's CDR3 is CASSTGQGGTIYF. The CDR3 region has the DNA TGTGCCAGTAGTACGGGTCAAGGAGGCACCATATATTTT. The chain joins TRBV19 to TRBJ1-3; D is uncertain. V lost 4 bases to trimming and J lost 9 bases, with 13 bases between them. The CDR3 has 13 residues. Germline lookup yields CDR1 LNHDA and CDR2 SQIVND (reference sequence).

The rearrangement links TRBV4-3 to TRBJ1-5; no clear D gene. Germline V gene lookup returns CDR1 LGHNA and CDR2 YSLEER. CDR3 length equals 15 residues. V was cut by 2 bases and J by 4 bases, with 12 bases left in between. In nucleotides, the CDR3 is TGCGCCAGCAGCCAAAGACTAGCGATGAATCAGCCCCAGCATTTT. Protein: CASSQRLAMNQPQHF.

The chain recombines TRBV18 with TRBJ1-5, with D unresolved. Looked up from germline, CDR1 is KGHSH and CDR2 is LQKENI. The V end lost 0 bases, the J end lost 0 bases, and 9 bases lay between the germline ends. The CDR3 length is 16 residues. The CDR3 nucleotides are TGTGCCAGCTCACCACCGCAGTCCGATAGCAATCAGCCCCAGCATTTT. Translating it yields CASSPPQSDSNQPQHF.

This rearrangement joins TRBV7-9 to TRBJ2-7, with 8 bases identical to TRBD1. From germline, CDR1 is SEHNR and CDR2 FQNEAQ (reference sequence). Trimming at V came to 5 bases and at J to 3 bases, leaving 9 bases not matched to a gene. There are 15 residues in the CDR3. CDR3 nucleotide sequence: TGTGCCAGCAGCCCCGGACAGGGAGTAAACTACGAGCAGTACTTC. Translating it yields CASSPGQGVNYEQYF.